This T cell receptor (beta chain) was profiled in a study of response to subunit inactivated influenza vaccine. TCRdb reprocessed the RT-PCR reads with MiXCR, giving one entry per CDR3 protein. The repertoire holds 300,000 to 350,000 distinct CDR3 sequences, with just over 20% as singletons. Points on this clonotype: Antigen: not known.

Study-wide results and limits: Authors suggested seasonal influenza vaccinations each recruit few new T cells.

This specimen consisted of PBMCs from blood, obtained less than 22 months after vaccination. The sequence was obtained from a man aged 50 to 69 who received an inactivated influenza vaccine.

CDR3 sequence (DNA): TGTGCCACCAGCAGAGATGAGAGGCTAGCGGTCACAGATACGCAGTATTTT. It translates to CATSRDERLAVTDTQYF. The chain links TRBV15 to TRBJ2-3; 7 nucleotides agree with TRBD2. With 0 bases clipped from V and 2 bases from J, the junction kept 8 bases outside the gene matches. This CDR3 is 17 amino acids long. CDR1 and CDR2 (germline): LNHNV, YYDKDF (reference sequence).